This T cell receptor (beta chain) appears in the sequencing data of a study of blood T cell repertoires in COVID-19. After removal of 9 bases from V and 6 bases from J, the junction contained 8 bases not matched to a gene. This CDR3 contains 13 residues. Germline lookup yields CDR1 LNHNV and CDR2 YYDKDF (reference sequence). Some clones are missing from TCRdb's copy, which holds only in-frame ones; the method was immunoSEQ multiplex PCR. Of about 260,000 clones in the sample, about 87% were seen once. The clonotype comes from a woman between 25 and 40 years old with acute COVID-19. The J gene is TRBJ1-1, the V gene TRBV15; 9 bases map to TRBD1. Sequencing was done on a sample of PBMCs or T cells enriched from blood (not recorded which). The CDR3 DNA follows: TGTGCCACTAGGGACAGGGAGTGGGCTGAAGCTTTCTTT. Protein sequence: CATRDREWAEAFF.